Described below is a single T cell receptor (beta chain) sequence and its context. Its antigen is still unknown. CD4+ T cell isolation took place after approximately 11 days of culture. Vaccine administered to participants consisted of two doses of either BNT162b2 or mRNA-1273. Among the vaccine recipients, none had a prior SARS-CoV-2 infection, and nucleocapsid antibodies were negative. The protocol was immunoSEQ multiplex PCR, while the TCRdb copy is restricted to in-frame clones and leaves out a portion. The sample holds roughly 45,000 clones; 72% are singletons and the top ten take roughly a tenth. The record originates from a study of vaccination effects on CD4 cells after COVID-19. Whole-study context: Sampling occurred a median 72 days post second dose, range 14 to 241. Regarding the study as a whole: Infection-derived and vaccine-derived clones contracted markedly late after vaccination.

This receptor was obtained from a human donor who received a COVID-19 vaccine. Sequenced material: CD4+ T cells from PBMCs cultured without peptide, taken after COVID-19 vaccination.

CDR3 nucleotides: TGCAGCTACAGGGGGACCTCCTACGAGCAGTACTTC. It is translated as CSYRGTSYEQYF. V is TRBV29-1 and J is TRBJ2-7; TRBD1 matches at 8 bases. The CDR3 spans 12 residues. The germline gives CDR1 SQVTM, CDR2 ANQGSEA. V lost 8 bases, J lost 0 bases, and 3 bases stayed unmatched.